What follows are 27 T cell receptor beta chains derived from one specimen sequenced in a study of T cell responses to AZD1222 COVID-19 vaccine. Profiling relied on immunoSEQ multiplex PCR, and the TCRdb table lists in-frame clones only, not all of them. The sample lists 110,000 to 150,000 clones; almost 90% were seen once. Source: peripheral blood, taken on day 0 of AZD1222 vaccination. Receptors were obtained from an adult in good health.

The chain carries TRBV19 and TRBJ1-2, with 7 bases matching TRBD1. The length of the CDR3 is 13 residues. Looked up from germline, CDR1 is LNHDA and CDR2 is SQIVND (reference sequence). The trim removed 3 bases at V and 6 bases at J, leaving 4 bases unmatched. In DNA form, the CDR3 reads TGTGCCAGTAGTATCGACAGGGTTCATGGCTACACCTTC. This translates into CASSIDRVHGYTF.

The chain has TRBV7-9 and TRBJ2-5; 7 bases align to TRBD2. Germline V gene data show CDR1 as SEHNR and CDR2 as FQNEAQ (reference sequence). The CDR3 is 13 residues long. V dropped 7 bases and J dropped 4; count of bases not matched to a gene: 6. CDR3 nucleotides: TGTGCCAGCACCCCCATAGCGGGAGAGACCCAGTACTTC. Its protein product is CASTPIAGETQYF. Variable domain in full (rest from reference TRBV7-9 and TRBJ2-5): DTGVSQNPRHKITKRGQNVTFRCDPISEHNRLYWYRQTLGQGPEFLTYFQNEAQLEKSRLLSDRFSAERPKGSFSTLEIQRTEQGDSAMYLCASTPIAGETQYFGPGTRLLVL.

The chain joins TRBV30 to TRBJ1-5, with D possibly TRBD1 on 5 matching bases. Trimming pared 3 bases from V and 4 bases from J, leaving 16 bases between. The germline gives CDR1 GTSNPN, CDR2 SVGIG (reference sequence). The CDR3 contains 15 residues. CDR3 residues: CAWSDLGDGNQPQHF. CDR3 nucleotide sequence: TGTGCCTGGAGCGATCTGGGGGACGGTAATCAGCCCCAGCATTTT.

The chain couples TRBV4-2 to TRBJ1-2; 7 nucleotides match TRBD1. After removal of 1 base from V and 5 bases from J, the junction contained 4 bases not matched to a gene. Germline V gene sequence: CDR1 LGHNA, CDR2 YNFKEQ. The CDR3 contains 14 residues. CDR3 coding DNA: TGTGCCAGCAGCCAAGGCGGGACAGCGTATGGCTACACCTTC. As protein: CASSQGGTAYGYTF.

The chain links TRBV2 to TRBJ1-3; possible D gene TRBD1, 5 bases. The germline V gene encodes CDR1 SNHLY and CDR2 FYNNEI. V lost 5 bases, J lost 0 bases, and 11 bases lay in between. The CDR3 has 15 residues. This CDR3 reads CASSFDGTSGNTIYF. The CDR3 bases are TGTGCCAGCAGTTTTGACGGGACCTCTGGAAACACCATATATTTT.

V is TRBV6-5 and J is TRBJ2-3; the D is unclear. Looked up from germline, CDR1 is MNHEY and CDR2 is SVGAGI. This CDR3 is 13 amino acids long. Trimming removed 6 bases at V and 4 bases at J, with 11 bases between. Here the CDR3 reads CASRYAFSDTQYF. Here the CDR3 DNA reads TGTGCCAGCAGATACGCGTTCTCAGATACGCAGTATTTT.

The rearrangement joins TRBV2 to TRBJ2-5; a possible D gene is TRBD1 (6 bases). Trimming took off 7 bases at V and 5 bases at J, with 17 bases between the two ends. Germline V gene lookup returns CDR1 SNHLY and CDR2 FYNNEI. This CDR3 region has 14 residues. For the CDR3, the DNA is TGTGCCAGCAAAGACAGGAGTTATGGGGAGACCCAGTACTTC. Protein: CASKDRSYGETQYF.

The chain has TRBV9 and TRBJ2-7, with 13 positions matching TRBD2. V shed 3 bases and J 0 bases; nucleotides not matched to a gene: 6. Per the germline V gene, CDR1 is SGDLS and CDR2 is YYNGEE. The CDR3 contains 17 residues. The CDR3 loop reads CASSATGTSGISYEQYF. The CDR3 region has the DNA TGTGCCAGCAGCGCCACCGGGACTAGCGGGATCTCCTACGAGCAGTACTTC.

The rearrangement uses TRBV29-1 and TRBJ2-2, with 8 nucleotides matching TRBD2. The J segment lost 2 bases and the V segment lost 7 bases, leaving 9 bases of the junction unmatched. The CDR3 is 15 residues long. Germline V gene sequence: CDR1 SQVTM, CDR2 ANQGSEA. This CDR3 reads CSAFREGDNTGELFF. In DNA form, the CDR3 reads TGCAGCGCTTTCCGGGAGGGAGATAACACCGGGGAGCTGTTTTTT.

The J gene is TRBJ2-7, the V gene TRBV3-1 (or the pseudogene TRBV3-2); TRBD1 matches at 10 bases. In germline, CDR1 is LGHDT, CDR2 YNNKEL (reference sequence). This CDR3 spans 15 amino acids. With V trimmed by 0 bases and J by 3 bases, 2 bases remained unmatched. CDR3 region: CASSQEGTGDYEQYF. The CDR3 DNA follows: TGTGCCAGCAGCCAAGAGGGGACAGGGGACTACGAGCAGTACTTC.

The sample holds a few counts of this clone. V gene TRBV6-5 combines with J gene TRBJ2-1; TRBD2 might be the D (6 bases). Germline V CDR1 and CDR2: MNHEY, SVGAGI. Trimming removed 2 bases from V and 9 bases from J, with 11 bases in between. This CDR3 has 13 amino acids. The CDR3 nucleotides are TGTGCCAGCAGTTACGAACTAGCTGGTGAGCAGTTCTTC. This sequence encodes CASSYELAGEQFF.

The chain links TRBV19 to TRBJ2-5, with D perhaps assigned TRBD1 or TRBD2 (5 bases each). Trimming stripped 3 bases from V and 6 bases from J, with 14 bases between. CDR3 length: 14 amino acids. The germline V gene encodes CDR1 LNHDA and CDR2 SQIVND (reference sequence). The CDR3: CASSMGDPRQTQYF. The CDR3 bases are TGTGCCAGTAGTATGGGGGATCCACGACAGACCCAGTACTTC.

V gene TRBV18 combines with J gene TRBJ1-1, with a possible D match to TRBD1 (6 bases). Per germline, CDR1 KGHSH and CDR2 LQKENI. V lost 2 bases to trimming and J lost 2 bases, with 12 bases between them. The CDR3 loop spans 15 amino acids. CDR3: CASSPRTVTNTEAFF. CDR3 in DNA: TGTGCCAGCTCACCAAGGACAGTGACCAACACTGAAGCTTTCTTT.

The chain recombines TRBV28 with TRBJ1-1; D is possibly TRBD1 (5 bases). From germline, CDR1 is MDHEN and CDR2 SYDVKM. V lost 1 base and J 2 bases, leaving 20 bases between the germline ends. The CDR3 has 18 amino acids. In DNA form, the CDR3 reads TGTGCCAGCAGTTTATTTCGAAGAACCGGGACGATCAACACTGAAGCTTTCTTT. The encoded protein is CASSLFRRTGTINTEAFF.

V and J are TRBV15 and TRBJ1-4; 8 bases agree with TRBD1. The CDR3 runs 13 residues. The germline gives CDR1 LNHNV, CDR2 YYDKDF (reference sequence). The trim removed 11 bases at V and 5 bases at J, leaving 7 bases unmatched. The CDR3 here is CASGRDRNEKLFF. The DNA for the CDR3 is TGTGCCTCTGGCCGGGACAGGAATGAAAAACTGTTTTTT.

The chain carries TRBV7-7 and TRBJ2-7; D is perhaps TRBD2 (6 bases). V was trimmed by 5 bases and J by 10 bases, leaving 27 bases between them. The length of the CDR3 is 16 residues. In germline, CDR1 is SSHAT, CDR2 FNYEAQ (reference sequence). The CDR3 nucleotides are TGTGCCAGCAGCGCCTCCGGGACTTTAACCGGAACAAAACAGTACTTC. Its translation is CASSASGTLTGTKQYF.

The rearrangement joins TRBV7-3 to TRBJ1-2; 10 nucleotides agree with TRBD1. The germline V gene encodes CDR1 SGHTA and CDR2 FQGTGA. This CDR3 is built from 14 residues. The ends lost 5 bases at V and 2 bases at J; junction bases unmatched: 2. The CDR3 is CASSPGQGNYGYTF. The CDR3 region has the DNA TGTGCCAGCAGCCCGGGACAGGGGAACTATGGCTACACCTTC.

The rearrangement joins TRBV7-9 to TRBJ2-1, with D unresolved. V lost 6 bases and J 5 bases, leaving 8 bases between the germline ends. Germline lookup yields CDR1 SEHNR and CDR2 FQNEAQ (reference sequence). The CDR3 is 12 residues long. The CDR3 nucleotides read TGTGCCAGCAGTCACTACCACAATGAGCAGTTCTTC. Its translation is CASSHYHNEQFF.

This clone came up a few times. This chain connects TRBV28 to TRBJ2-1; a possible D gene is TRBD2 (7 bases). V shed 7 bases and J shed 5 bases, with 15 bases lying between them. Germline CDR1 and CDR2: MDHEN and SYDVKM. The CDR3 is made up of 14 amino acids. Here the CDR3 reads CASKLGGAHNEQFF. The CDR3 DNA is TGTGCCAGCAAATTGGGGGGGGCCCACAATGAGCAGTTCTTC.

V usage is TRBV18 and J usage is TRBJ1-5; 8 positions match TRBD1. Germline V lookup: CDR1 KGHSH, CDR2 LQKENI. V gave up 6 bases and J gave up 6 bases; unmatched junction bases: 4. This CDR3 is built from 13 residues. The CDR3 region is CASSQGTGQPQHF. In nucleotides, the CDR3 is TGTGCCAGCTCCCAGGGGACAGGTCAGCCCCAGCATTTT.

The chain recombines TRBV6-5 with TRBJ1-2; D gene ambiguous. Trimming took off 10 bases at V and 4 bases at J, with 16 bases between the two ends. The CDR3 is 13 amino acids. In germline, CDR1 is MNHEY, CDR2 SVGAGI. CDR3 DNA sequence: TGTGCCACAGCCCCGACGAACCTCTATGGCTACACCTTC. The encoded protein is CATAPTNLYGYTF.

The rearrangement links TRBV6-1 to TRBJ2-3; D is ambiguous. This CDR3 has 14 residues. In germline, CDR1 is MNHNS, CDR2 SASEGT. V lost 3 bases to trimming and J lost 3 bases, with 10 bases between them. The CDR3 DNA sequence: TGTGCCAGCAGTGAGGGTTGGAGTACAGATACGCAGTATTTT. Its translation is CASSEGWSTDTQYF.

As DNA, the CDR3 is TGTGCCAGCAGCTTAGGTGGCGTAGCCGAGCAGTACTTC. It encodes CASSLGGVAEQYF. J is TRBJ2-7 and V is TRBV11-2; no definite D call. The CDR3 has 13 residues. Trimming took 1 base from V and 6 from J, leaving 10 bases between them. In germline, CDR1 is SGHAT, CDR2 FQNNGV.

The rearrangement joins TRBV15 to TRBJ2-7; D is perhaps TRBD1 (6 bases). CDR1 and CDR2 from the germline V gene are LNHNV and YYDKDF (reference sequence). CDR3 size: 14 residues. The ends were cut back, 2 bases at V and 2 bases at J, with 10 bases in the middle. The CDR3 reads CATSRQGSAYEQYF. Written as DNA, the CDR3 is TGTGCCACCAGCAGACAGGGGAGCGCCTACGAGCAGTACTTC.

This chain connects TRBV28 to TRBJ1-6; no definite D call. Germline CDR1 is MDHEN and CDR2 is SYDVKM. Deletions cut 5 bases from V and 12 bases from J, with 11 bases between. The CDR3 sequence is 12 residues long. The CDR3 sequence: CASSPNPGPLHF. The CDR3 region has the DNA TGTGCCAGCAGTCCCAACCCAGGACCCCTCCACTTT.

V usage is TRBV7-2 and J usage is TRBJ1-1; tentative D call: TRBD1 (6 bases). The germline CDR1 and CDR2 sequences are SGHTA and FQGNSA. CDR3 size: 14 residues. V dropped 9 bases and J dropped 6 bases, with 20 bases sitting between them. This chain's CDR3 is CASGRGAAGAEAFF. As DNA, the CDR3 is TGTGCCAGTGGAAGGGGGGCCGCCGGCGCTGAAGCTTTCTTT.

The V gene is TRBV27, the J gene TRBJ1-6; D remains ambiguous. The CDR3 has 14 amino acids. Looked up from germline, CDR1 is MNHEY and CDR2 is SMNVEV (reference sequence). The V end lost 1 base, the J end lost 8 bases, and 9 bases lay between the germline ends. The CDR3 region is CASSLWREDSPLHF. As DNA, the CDR3 is TGTGCCAGCAGTTTATGGCGGGAAGATTCACCCCTCCACTTT.